This is a list of T cell receptor beta chains from one sample in a study of cytomegalovirus exposure and HLA in healthy donors. TCRdb's copy holds only in-frame clones and misses some; the assay was immunoSEQ multiplex PCR. The sample comprises 120,000 or so clones, around 79% of which are singletons, and around 1.5% rests with the top ten. The sample comprised PBMCs. The receptors stem from a woman in her late teens or twenties in good health and CMV-seronegative. Both conserved end residues are part of each CDR3. Each record gives: D gene, J gene, V gene, clone size, CDR3 protein, CDR3 DNA. A D gene is named only where the DNA matches it firmly. Part of the rows lack a size; the others show once, few, many or a class for expanded clones.

NA | TRBJ1-1 | TRBV10-3 | few | CAISVGPGEAFF | TGTGCCATCAGTGTCGGCCCGGGGGAGGCTTTCTTT
NA | TRBJ2-5 | TRBV11-3 | NA | CASSEPGRGETQYF | TGTGCCAGCAGCGAACCCGGGAGAGGGGAGACCCAGTACTTC
TRBD1 | TRBJ2-1 | TRBV6-5 | NA | CASSYSRDRGRNEQFF | TGTGCCAGCAGTTACAGCCGGGACAGGGGGCGGAATGAGCAGTTCTTC
NA | TRBJ2-1 | TRBV2 | NA | CASSEFSVYNEQFF | TGTGCCAGCAGTGAATTTTCAGTCTACAATGAGCAGTTCTTC
NA | TRBJ1-6 | TRBV5-1 | once | CASSFDTSSYNSPLHF | TGCGCCAGCAGCTTTGACACAAGCTCCTATAATTCACCCCTCCACTTT
NA | TRBJ2-7 | TRBV11-2 | NA | CASSSISQAPNEQYF | TGTGCCAGCAGCTCCATAAGCCAGGCCCCTAACGAGCAGTACTTC
NA | TRBJ2-2 | TRBV5-1 | NA | CASSLGESLATGELFF | TGCGCCAGCAGCTTGGGGGAGTCGCTAGCCACCGGGGAGCTGTTTTTT
NA | TRBJ2-7 | TRBV7-9 | few | CASSPGGNEQYF | TGTGCCAGCAGCCCCGGGGGAAACGAGCAGTACTTC
TRBD1 | TRBJ2-5 | TRBV6-1 | NA | CASRAGQGDSKTQYF | TGTGCCAGCAGGGCCGGACAGGGGGATTCGAAGACCCAGTACTTC
TRBD1 | TRBJ1-1 | TRBV18 | NA | CASSPPGQHEAFF | TGTGCCAGCTCACCCCCGGGACAGCATGAAGCTTTCTTT
NA | TRBJ1-1 | TRBV9 | NA | CASNTGGLNTEAFF | TGTGCCAGCAACACCGGGGGGTTGAACACTGAAGCTTTCTTT
TRBD2 | TRBJ2-2 | TRBV19 | NA | CASSIVSGGAGELFF | TGTGCCAGTAGTATTGTTAGCGGGGGAGCCGGGGAGCTGTTTTTT
TRBD1 | TRBJ2-7 | TRBV14 | once | CASSRTGGLAEQYF | TGTGCCAGCAGCCGGACAGGGGGCCTAGCGGAGCAGTACTTC
TRBD1 | TRBJ1-2 | TRBV19 | few | CASSRLLQGDYGYTF | TGTGCCAGTAGTCGTCTCCTACAGGGGGACTATGGCTACACCTTC
NA | TRBJ1-2 | TRBV15 | NA | CATSRQWEDYGYTF | TGTGCCACCAGCAGGCAATGGGAGGACTATGGCTACACCTTC
NA | TRBJ2-3 | TRBV19 | NA | CASSIRQGVGDTQYF | TGTGCCAGTAGTATTCGGCAAGGGGTTGGGGATACGCAGTATTTT
NA | TRBJ1-3 | TRBV9 | once | CASSVAGEGRGNTIYF | TGTGCCAGCAGCGTAGCGGGTGAAGGGAGGGGAAACACCATATATTTT
TRBD2 | TRBJ2-7 | TRBV6-5 | NA | CASSYSGRGAYEQYF | TGTGCCAGCAGTTACTCGGGGAGGGGAGCCTACGAGCAGTACTTC